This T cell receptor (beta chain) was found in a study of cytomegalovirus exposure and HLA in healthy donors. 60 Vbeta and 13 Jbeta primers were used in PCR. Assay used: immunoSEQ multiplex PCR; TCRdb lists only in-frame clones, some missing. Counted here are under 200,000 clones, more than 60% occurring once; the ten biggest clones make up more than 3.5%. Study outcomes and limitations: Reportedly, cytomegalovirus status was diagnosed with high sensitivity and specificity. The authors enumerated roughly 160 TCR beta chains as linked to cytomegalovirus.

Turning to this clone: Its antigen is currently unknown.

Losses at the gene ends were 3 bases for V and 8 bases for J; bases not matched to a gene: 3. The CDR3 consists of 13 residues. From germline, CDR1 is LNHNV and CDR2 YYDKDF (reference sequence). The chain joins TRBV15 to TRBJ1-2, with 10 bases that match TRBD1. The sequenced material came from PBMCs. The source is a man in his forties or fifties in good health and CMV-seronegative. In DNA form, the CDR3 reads TGTGCCACCAGCAGCGGGACAGGGGCCGGCTACACCTTC. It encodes CATSSGTGAGYTF.